Listed below are T cell receptor beta chains from one sample, sequenced in a study of cytomegalovirus exposure and HLA in healthy donors. Here immunoSEQ multiplex PCR was the method, and the copy in TCRdb shows in-frame clones only, minus some. The data show 150,000 to 200,000 clones, about 89% seen once. Sequenced material: PBMCs. Receptors were obtained from a woman in her late teens or twenties in good health and CMV-seropositive. Both conserved end residues are part of each CDR3. The D gene is left open where the match is weak. Rows may omit the clone size; those that give it use once, few, many or a size class.

TRBV27	-	few	TRBJ1-2	CASSFLAAGDYGYTF	TGTGCCAGCAGTTTTCTTGCGGCGGGTGACTATGGCTACACCTTC
TRBV6-1	TRBD1	-	TRBJ2-1	CASSETPGGSYNEQFF	TGTGCCAGCAGCGAAACCCCAGGGGGCTCCTACAATGAGCAGTTCTTC
TRBV9	TRBD1	-	TRBJ1-3	CASSVQTGGNTIYF	TGTGCCAGCAGCGTCCAGACAGGGGGAAACACCATATATTTT
TRBV9	-	-	TRBJ1-3	CASSPPSGGNTIYF	TGTGCCAGCAGCCCCCCGAGTGGTGGAAACACCATATATTTT
TRBV28	-	-	TRBJ2-7	CASSFPGGPIYEQYF	TGTGCCAGCAGTTTTCCCGGGGGGCCTATCTACGAGCAGTACTTC
TRBV25-1	TRBD1	-	TRBJ2-6	CASSEEGQGSSGANVLTF	TGTGCCAGCAGTGAGGAGGGACAGGGTAGCTCTGGGGCCAACGTCCTGACTTTC
TRBV7-9	-	-	TRBJ1-2	CASKRSGWAPSNYGYTF	TGTGCCAGCAAGCGGAGCGGCTGGGCACCCTCTAACTATGGCTACACCTTC
TRBV10-3	-	-	TRBJ1-2	CAISSTRDTLGYTF	TGTGCCATCAGTTCTACCAGGGACACTTTGGGCTACACCTTC
TRBV19	-	-	TRBJ1-2	CASSPGTNNGYTF	TGTGCCAGTAGTCCCGGGACTAACAATGGCTACACCTTC
TRBV27	-	once	TRBJ1-6	CASSLIGQSYNSPLHF	TGTGCCAGCAGTTTAATAGGACAGAGTTATAATTCACCCCTCCACTTT
TRBV5-1	-	-	TRBJ2-7	CASSVDRSYEQYF	TGCGCCAGCAGCGTGGACAGATCCTACGAGCAGTACTTC
TRBV4-3	TRBD2	-	TRBJ2-7	CASSQDRSGLGNSYEQYF	TGCGCCAGCAGCCAAGATCGATCGGGACTAGGGAACTCCTACGAGCAGTACTTC
TRBV15	-	-	TRBJ2-2	CATSRDQGPGELFF	TGTGCCACCAGCAGAGATCAGGGGCCCGGGGAGCTGTTTTTT
TRBV2	TRBD1	-	TRBJ1-1	CASSEGRTGGHDTEAFF	TGTGCCAGCAGTGAAGGGAGGACAGGGGGCCATGACACTGAAGCTTTCTTT
TRBV9	TRBD2	-	TRBJ2-1	CASSLAGGRIDEQFF	TGTGCCAGCAGCCTCGCGGGGGGAAGGATCGATGAGCAGTTCTTC
TRBV7-2	-	-	TRBJ2-7	CASSAGTGGQYF	TGTGCCAGCAGCGCAGGGACTGGGGGGCAGTACTTC
TRBV2	TRBD2	-	TRBJ2-7	CASSAAGGTSGEQYF	TGTGCCAGCAGTGCAGCGGGAGGCACCTCGGGTGAGCAGTACTTC
TRBV25-1	-	-	TRBJ2-1	CASSESSGLYNEQFF	TGTGCCAGCAGTGAGAGCTCGGGACTCTACAATGAGCAGTTCTTC